This T cell receptor beta chain was observed in a study of T cell repertoires in cytomegalovirus infection. Study context: It was the public TCR beta signatures that indicated both CMV infection and matching HLA type. Broader study findings: Ex vivo responses were dominated by HLA-C-restricted CMV-specific TCR beta clonotypes. Cumulated frequencies of public TCR beta families served to identify carriers of CMV plus the relevant HLA.

Per germline, CDR1 SEHNR and CDR2 FQNEAQ (reference sequence). J gave up 1 base and V 3 bases, and 10 bases lay outside the gene matches. This CDR3 has 17 amino acids. This clonotype turned up a few times. The antigen is unknown. Each CDR3 protein gets one entry after TCRdb re-called the reads with MiXCR. The sample shows approximately 500,000 distinct CDR3 sequences, around a quarter of them seen only once. The sequence derives from a human donor in good health (CMV status not recorded). Some clones in this sample may be carry-over from other donors' samples. V usage is TRBV7-9 and J usage is TRBJ1-1; TRBD1 matches 8 bases. The specimen sequenced was PBMCs. The CDR3 bases are TGTGCCAGCAGCTTTCGTGGCAGGGGGCTTGGGAACACTGAAGCTTTCTTT. It specifies CASSFRGRGLGNTEAFF.